These T cell receptor beta chains were read from a single sample in a study of T cells in tuberculosis. This table comes from immunoSEQ multiplex PCR, and its TCRdb copy is limited to in-frame clones, with some not included. This table has about 33,000 clones, around 95% appearing once. Sequences were obtained from PBMCs. All receptors come from a donor aged 10 to 29 with latent tuberculosis or without tuberculosis infection. Each CDR3 is given with its conserved first and last residue. The order of the fields is J gene, V gene, D gene, clone size, CDR3 DNA, CDR3 protein. The D gene is left open where the match is weak. Only part of the rows carry a size: once, few, many, or a class if the clone is expanded.

j_call: TRBJ2-5; v_call: TRBV30; d_call: TRBD1; clone_size: NA; cdr3_nt: TGTGCCTGGAGTGCAGGACAGGGACTGTACTTC; cdr3_aa: CAWSAGQGLYF
j_call: TRBJ2-3; v_call: TRBV7-3; d_call: TRBD2; clone_size: few; cdr3_nt: TGTGCCAGCAGCTTAACGGCGGGAGGGTCTGATACGCAGTATTTT; cdr3_aa: CASSLTAGGSDTQYF
j_call: TRBJ2-1; v_call: TRBV30; d_call: TRBD2; clone_size: NA; cdr3_nt: TGTGCCTGGAGTGTATTAAGCGGGACCAATGAGCAGTTCTTC; cdr3_aa: CAWSVLSGTNEQFF
j_call: TRBJ2-2; v_call: TRBV5-6; d_call: NA; clone_size: NA; cdr3_nt: TGTGCCAGCAGCTACGGACAGAACACCGGGGAGCTGTTTTTT; cdr3_aa: CASSYGQNTGELFF
j_call: TRBJ2-7; v_call: TRBV18; d_call: NA; clone_size: NA; cdr3_nt: TGTGCCAGCTCACCAATTCGAGAGGGGAGGGAGCAGTACTTC; cdr3_aa: CASSPIREGREQYF
j_call: TRBJ2-7; v_call: TRBV15; d_call: NA; clone_size: NA; cdr3_nt: TGTGCCACCAGCAGAGTGAGCCCCCTCGGGAACGAGCAGTACTTC; cdr3_aa: CATSRVSPLGNEQYF
j_call: TRBJ1-2; v_call: TRBV2; d_call: NA; clone_size: NA; cdr3_nt: TGTGCCAGCAGCCCTGGACAGAGCTATGGCTACACCTTC; cdr3_aa: CASSPGQSYGYTF
j_call: TRBJ2-3; v_call: TRBV11-1; d_call: TRBD2; clone_size: NA; cdr3_nt: TGTGCCAGCAGCGCCGCCGGTGGCGGGGGGGTCACAGATACGCAGTATTTT; cdr3_aa: CASSAAGGGGVTDTQYF
j_call: TRBJ1-2; v_call: TRBV4-3; d_call: NA; clone_size: few; cdr3_nt: TGCGCCAGCAGCCAAGCGACTACCTCTAACTATGGCTACACCTTC; cdr3_aa: CASSQATTSNYGYTF
j_call: TRBJ1-2; v_call: TRBV20-1; d_call: TRBD1; clone_size: NA; cdr3_nt: TGCAGTGCCACCGACAGGGCTGGCTACACCTTC; cdr3_aa: CSATDRAGYTF
j_call: TRBJ2-3; v_call: TRBV2; d_call: NA; clone_size: NA; cdr3_nt: TGTGCCAGCGGAAGGGGGGGCAGCACAGATACGCAGTATTTT; cdr3_aa: CASGRGGSTDTQYF
j_call: TRBJ2-1; v_call: TRBV2; d_call: NA; clone_size: NA; cdr3_nt: TGTGCCAGCAGTGAATGGTACTCTATACATGAGCAGTTCTTC; cdr3_aa: CASSEWYSIHEQFF
j_call: TRBJ1-4; v_call: TRBV28; d_call: NA; clone_size: NA; cdr3_nt: TGTGCCAGCAGTCGGTCGGTTGAAAAACTGTTTTTT; cdr3_aa: CASSRSVEKLFF
j_call: TRBJ2-1; v_call: TRBV27; d_call: TRBD2; clone_size: NA; cdr3_nt: TGTGCCAGCAGTTCGGGACTAGCGGGGGCCATATACAATGAGCAGTTCTTC; cdr3_aa: CASSSGLAGAIYNEQFF
j_call: TRBJ1-2; v_call: TRBV6-5; d_call: TRBD1; clone_size: NA; cdr3_nt: TGTGCCAGCAGCCAGACAGGGGCCTTCTATGGCTACACCTTC; cdr3_aa: CASSQTGAFYGYTF
j_call: TRBJ2-1; v_call: TRBV4-2; d_call: TRBD2; clone_size: NA; cdr3_nt: TGTGCCAGCAGCCAAAAAAGCGGGAGTTCTAATGAGCAGTTCTTC; cdr3_aa: CASSQKSGSSNEQFF
j_call: TRBJ2-1; v_call: TRBV11-3; d_call: TRBD1; clone_size: NA; cdr3_nt: TGTGCCAGCAGCGGGACAGGATACGATGAGCAGTTCTTC; cdr3_aa: CASSGTGYDEQFF
j_call: TRBJ2-7; v_call: TRBV9; d_call: TRBD2; clone_size: NA; cdr3_nt: TGTGCCAGCAGCGTGGTAGCGGGAGGGTACGAGCAGTACTTC; cdr3_aa: CASSVVAGGYEQYF
j_call: TRBJ1-2; v_call: TRBV29-1; d_call: NA; clone_size: NA; cdr3_nt: TGCAGCGTTGGGGCCGACAGGTGGGGCTACACCTTC; cdr3_aa: CSVGADRWGYTF
j_call: TRBJ1-5; v_call: TRBV4-1; d_call: NA; clone_size: NA; cdr3_nt: TGCGCCAGCAGCCAACTCGGGAGCAATCAGCCCCAGCATTTT; cdr3_aa: CASSQLGSNQPQHF
j_call: TRBJ2-5; v_call: TRBV7-9; d_call: NA; clone_size: once; cdr3_nt: TGTGCCAGCAGCTTATTGGGGAGGGAGACCCAGTACTTC; cdr3_aa: CASSLLGRETQYF
j_call: TRBJ1-2; v_call: TRBV5-4; d_call: TRBD1; clone_size: NA; cdr3_nt: TGTGCCAGCAGGACGAACTTCGACAGGGGTTCGAACTATGGCTACACCTTC; cdr3_aa: CASRTNFDRGSNYGYTF
j_call: TRBJ1-3; v_call: TRBV29-1; d_call: NA; clone_size: NA; cdr3_nt: TGCAGCGTTGAAGAAGATCGGTTCTCTGGAAACACCATATATTTT; cdr3_aa: CSVEEDRFSGNTIYF
j_call: TRBJ2-1; v_call: TRBV15; d_call: NA; clone_size: NA; cdr3_nt: TGTGCCACCAGCAGGGTGAAACCAGGGGTGGGCAACAATGAGCAGTTCTTC; cdr3_aa: CATSRVKPGVGNNEQFF
j_call: TRBJ2-7; v_call: TRBV12-2; d_call: NA; clone_size: once; cdr3_nt: TGTGCAAGTTCTTCCCGGGACAGGGTCAACGAGCAGTACTTC; cdr3_aa: CASSSRDRVNEQYF
j_call: TRBJ1-3; v_call: TRBV9; d_call: NA; clone_size: NA; cdr3_nt: TGTGCCAGCAGCGTAGACGGGGGAGGGGGAAACACCATATATTTT; cdr3_aa: CASSVDGGGGNTIYF
j_call: TRBJ2-7; v_call: TRBV15; d_call: TRBD2; clone_size: NA; cdr3_nt: TGTGCCACCAGCAACCCGGGACTAGCGGGATACTACGAGCAGTACTTC; cdr3_aa: CATSNPGLAGYYEQYF
j_call: TRBJ2-1; v_call: TRBV7-8; d_call: TRBD2; clone_size: NA; cdr3_nt: TGTGCCAGCAGCTGCGGACTAGCGGGATCCCTTGCGGGGCAGTACAATGAGCAGTTCTTC; cdr3_aa: CASSCGLAGSLAGQYNEQFF
j_call: TRBJ2-1; v_call: TRBV6-5; d_call: TRBD2; clone_size: NA; cdr3_nt: TGTGCCAGCCGGACTAGCGAAGACACCACGCAGTTCTTC; cdr3_aa: CASRTSEDTTQFF
j_call: TRBJ1-2; v_call: TRBV5-6; d_call: TRBD1; clone_size: NA; cdr3_nt: TGTGCCAGCAGTTGGGACAGGGGATATGGCTACACCTTC; cdr3_aa: CASSWDRGYGYTF
j_call: TRBJ2-1; v_call: TRBV10-1; d_call: NA; clone_size: NA; cdr3_nt: TGCGCCAGCAGTTTAAGCTCCGGGAGATTCATTAATGAGCAGTTCTTC; cdr3_aa: CASSLSSGRFINEQFF
j_call: TRBJ1-2; v_call: TRBV5-6; d_call: TRBD1; clone_size: NA; cdr3_nt: TGTGCCAGCAGCTCCGGGACAGGAAACTATGGCTACACCTTC; cdr3_aa: CASSSGTGNYGYTF
j_call: TRBJ2-7; v_call: TRBV13; d_call: TRBD2; clone_size: once; cdr3_nt: TGTGCCAGCAGCTTAGCTGGACTAGCGTCCGAGCAGTACTTC; cdr3_aa: CASSLAGLASEQYF
j_call: TRBJ1-1; v_call: TRBV2; d_call: NA; clone_size: once; cdr3_nt: TGTGCCAGCAGTGAACAGAACACTGAAGCTTTCTTT; cdr3_aa: CASSEQNTEAFF
j_call: TRBJ1-1; v_call: TRBV29-1; d_call: NA; clone_size: NA; cdr3_nt: TGCAGCGTCCAAATGAGCCAGCGGTACAGGGACACTGAAGCTTTCTTT; cdr3_aa: CSVQMSQRYRDTEAFF
j_call: TRBJ2-3; v_call: TRBV5-4; d_call: TRBD2; clone_size: NA; cdr3_nt: TGTGCCAGCAGCTTGAAACTAGCGGTGAGCACAGATACGCAGTATTTT; cdr3_aa: CASSLKLAVSTDTQYF